A selection of T cell receptor beta chains follows, all from one sample in a study of T cell repertoires in cytomegalovirus infection. Using its own MiXCR run on the reads, TCRdb lists one record per CDR3 protein. Of 600,000 to 800,000 distinct CDR3 sequences detected, approximately 25% appear once; the ten largest clones hold roughly 8%. The material sequenced was CD8+ T cells from PBMCs. All receptors derive from a human donor in good health (CMV status not recorded). Some clones in this sample may be carry-over from other donors' samples. CDR3s include the opening cysteine and the closing phenylalanine or tryptophan. Fields, in order: D gene, V gene, J gene, clone size, CDR3 DNA, CDR3 protein. A D gene is named only where the DNA matches it firmly. Expanded clones get a size class; other rows say once, few or many, or leave the size out.

>-|TRBV19|TRBJ2-5|many
TGTGCCAGTAGTTTCGGAGAAGAGACCCAGTACTTC
CASSFGEETQYF
>-|TRBV10-3|TRBJ2-1|-
TGTGCCATCAGGACCGGGACACAGATTTACAATGAGCAGTTCTTC
CAIRTGTQIYNEQFF
>-|TRBV12-3/TRBV12-4|TRBJ2-3|few
TGTGCCAGCAGTTCCCAGTCCACAGATACGCAGTATTTT
CASSSQSTDTQYF
>-|TRBV9|TRBJ1-4|-
TGTGCCAGCAGCGTAGCTGGGCAGGGCCGGGAAAAACTGTTTTTT
CASSVAGQGREKLFF
>-|TRBV19|TRBJ1-5|many
TGTGCCAGTAGTTTGGAGCTCAATCAGCCCCAGCATTTT
CASSLELNQPQHF
>-|TRBV15|TRBJ2-4|few
TGTGCCACCAGCCACAACGACATAGCCAAAAACATTCAGTACTTC
CATSHNDIAKNIQYF
>TRBD1|TRBV20-1|TRBJ2-5|few
TGCAGTGCTAGAGATAACCAGGGGGCAGGGGAGACCCAGTACTTC
CSARDNQGAGETQYF
>-|TRBV29-1|TRBJ1-2|-
TGCAGCGCGTTGGACCCGCGGCAGGGGAGTGACTATGGCTACACCTTC
CSALDPRQGSDYGYTF
>-|TRBV6-6|TRBJ1-1|-
TGTGCCAGCAGTCCTGGACAGTCTGAAGCTTTCTTT
CASSPGQSEAFF
>-|TRBV6-2/TRBV6-3|TRBJ2-1|many
TGTGCCAGCAGTTACTACTCCTACAATGAGCAGTTCTTC
CASSYYSYNEQFF
>-|TRBV6-2/TRBV6-3|TRBJ2-1|many
TGTGCCAGCAGTTACCGGGACGGGGGCGCCTACAATGAGCAGTTCTTC
CASSYRDGGAYNEQFF
>-|TRBV25-1|TRBJ2-3|-
TGTGCCAGCAGCGCCGGCCCGTCTAGCACAGATACGCAGTATTTT
CASSAGPSSTDTQYF
>-|TRBV12-3/TRBV12-4|TRBJ2-1|many
TGTGCCAGCAGCCTCTTCCCAGGGACCGATGAGCAGTTCTTC
CASSLFPGTDEQFF
>-|TRBV25-1|TRBJ1-1|few
TGTGCCAGCAGTGAATTCTCAGCCCCAAGGGAGGCCGGGTGGACTGAAGCTTTCTTT
CASSEFSAPREAGWTEAFF
>-|TRBV6-5|TRBJ1-2|-
TGTGCCAGCAGTTACTTCGCCGGTCGCGACACCAGCGGATATGGCTACACCTTC
CASSYFAGRDTSGYGYTF
>-|TRBV12-5|TRBJ1-5|-
TGTGCTAGTGGTCCCCAGGGTACCAATCAGCCCCAGCATTTT
CASGPQGTNQPQHF
>-|TRBV7-6|TRBJ1-4|few
TGTGCCGGCAGCACCGGTGCCGGGACTGGGCCTGAAAAACTGTTTTTT
CAGSTGAGTGPEKLFF
>-|TRBV7-9|TRBJ2-1|-
TGTGCCAGCAGCTACCCGGAGGGTAGGGCCTACAATGAGCAGTTCTTC
CASSYPEGRAYNEQFF
>TRBD1|TRBV6-5|TRBJ2-2|few
TGTGCCAGCAGTTACCAGGGGGCCGGCACCGGGGAGCTGTTTTTT
CASSYQGAGTGELFF
>TRBD1|TRBV7-9|TRBJ1-2|few
TGTGCCAGCAGCATCGGACAGGGGAGGGGTGGCTACACCTTC
CASSIGQGRGGYTF
>-|TRBV6-5|TRBJ2-7|-
TGTGCCAGCAGTACCCGACAGGACTCCTACGAGCAGTACTTC
CASSTRQDSYEQYF
>-|TRBV12-3/TRBV12-4|TRBJ2-7|-
TGTGCCAGCAGTTTAGCCCGACAGGATAACGAGCAGTACTTC
CASSLARQDNEQYF
>-|TRBV7-9|TRBJ2-1|-
TGTGCCAGCAGCTTAGAGGTCAATTCATACGACAATGAGCAGTTCTTC
CASSLEVNSYDNEQFF
>TRBD1|TRBV14|TRBJ1-1|-
TGTGCCAGCAGCCAAGCCGGGACAGTGAACACTGAAGCTTTCTTT
CASSQAGTVNTEAFF
>-|TRBV6-4|TRBJ2-2|many
TGTGCCAGCAGTGACGGGGCGAACACCGGGGAGCTGTTTTTT
CASSDGANTGELFF
>-|TRBV7-9|TRBJ1-4|many
TGTGCCAGCAGCCCTACGGACGCAACTAATGAAAAACTGTTTTTT
CASSPTDATNEKLFF
>-|TRBV20-1|TRBJ2-2|few
TGCAGTGCTAGAGATCTGGAACTGGGCACCGGGGAGCTGTTTTTT
CSARDLELGTGELFF
>TRBD2|TRBV9|TRBJ2-3|-
TGTGCCAGCAGCATAACGGGACTAGCGGGGGGATACACAGATACGCAGTATTTT
CASSITGLAGGYTDTQYF
>TRBD1|TRBV3-1|TRBJ1-1|-
TGTGCCAGCAGGTCTGACAGGGACCCGAACACTGAAGCTTTCTTT
CASRSDRDPNTEAFF
>TRBD2|TRBV6-1|TRBJ2-1|-
TGTGCCAGCAGTGTACCGGGACTAGCCTGGGATGAGCAGTTCTTC
CASSVPGLAWDEQFF
>-|TRBV23-1|TRBJ2-7|-
TGCGCCAGCAGTCAATATGAGGGATCCTACGAGCAGTACTTC
CASSQYEGSYEQYF
>-|TRBV27|TRBJ2-7|few
TGTGCCAGCAGTTTAGTACGGGGTTCCTACGAGCAGTACTTC
CASSLVRGSYEQYF
>-|TRBV28|TRBJ1-5|few
TGTGCCAGCAATGGTTTCGGGCAGACTAGCAATCAGCCCCAGCATTTT
CASNGFGQTSNQPQHF
>-|TRBV19|TRBJ2-1|few
TGTGCCAGTAGTATGGGAAACTCCTACAATGAGCAGTTCTTC
CASSMGNSYNEQFF
>-|TRBV12-3/TRBV12-4|TRBJ1-2|-
TGTGCCAGCAGCCCCGGGGCGCACTATGGCTACACCTTC
CASSPGAHYGYTF
>-|TRBV12-3/TRBV12-4|TRBJ1-1|few
TGTGCCACCACCATGGGGGATCACCCCTTTGAAGCTTTCTTT
CATTMGDHPFEAFF
>TRBD2|TRBV20-1|TRBJ2-5|-
TGCAGTGCTAGAGATCAGGGTAGCGGGGGTCAAGAGACCCAGTACTTC
CSARDQGSGGQETQYF